This TCR beta chain was captured in a study of identical twins. Study-wide results and limits: When twins shared out-of-frame alpha sequences, those sequences had excess low generation probability. The models gave estimates that fell short of the out-of-frame TCR alpha sharing seen in monozygotic twins.

TCRdb re-called the 5' RACE reads through MiXCR, storing one row per CDR3 protein. Seen here are about 190,000 distinct CDR3 sequences, roughly 15% observed once, and the top ten hold 40%. Germline V CDR1 and CDR2: SEHNR, FQNEAQ (reference sequence). The junction had 4 bases not matched to a gene; V was cut back by 5 bases and J by 5 bases. The CDR3 loop spans 15 amino acids. This clonotype has just a few counts. The antigen remains undetermined. The same data also went into a second study, on T cells expressing NK-cell markers.

The sequence derives from a young woman in good health. Sequencing input: CD8+ T cells sorted from blood. The chain uses TRBV7-9 and TRBJ2-1, with 12 positions matching TRBD2. Here the CDR3 DNA reads TGTGCCAGCAGCCCCGGACTAGCGGGAAACAATGAGCAGTTCTTC. It codes for CASSPGLAGNNEQFF.